Listed below are T cell receptor beta chains from one sample, sequenced in a study of Ad26.COV2.S vaccination and SARS-CoV-2 variants. Generated by immunoSEQ multiplex PCR, the TCRdb table keeps only in-frame clones and is missing some. The table records under 550,000 clones, around 89% of them present only once. Sample: peripheral blood, taken in a trial of Ad26.COV2.S vaccine versus placebo. All receptors come from a person between 18 and 60 years old who received the Ad26.COV2.S COVID-19 vaccine or a placebo. The CDR3 runs from the conserved cysteine through the conserved F or W. The D gene is left open where the match is weak. Expanded clones get a size class; other rows say once, few or many, or leave the size out.

DNA: TGTGCCAGCAGTCCCCTCCTAGGGGCGGAGTACAATGAGCAGTTCTTC; CDR3: CASSPLLGAEYNEQFF; J: TRBJ2-1; V: TRBV28; size: .; D: .; length: 16
DNA: TGTGCCAGCAGCGGAAATCTTGCGGACATTCAGTACTTC; CDR3: CASSGNLADIQYF; J: TRBJ2-4; V: TRBV6-5; size: .; D: .; length: 13
DNA: TGTGCCAGCAGCAAGACAGGGGGCACTCAGCCCCAGCATTTT; CDR3: CASSKTGGTQPQHF; J: TRBJ1-5; V: TRBV7-9; size: once; D: TRBD1; length: 14
DNA: TGTGCCAGCAGCTCGGCCCGATTACTGGAAACTGGCTACACCTTC; CDR3: CASSSARLLETGYTF; J: TRBJ1-2; V: TRBV7-9; size: .; D: .; length: 15
DNA: TGTGCCAGCAGCTTAGCACAGGACTCCTACGAGCAGTACTTC; CDR3: CASSLAQDSYEQYF; J: TRBJ2-7; V: TRBV7-2; size: .; D: .; length: 14
DNA: TGTGCCAGCAGTTTTGGTTGGGGTGAGCAGTTCTTC; CDR3: CASSFGWGEQFF; J: TRBJ2-1; V: TRBV12-3/TRBV12-4; size: .; D: .; length: 12
DNA: TGTGCCAGCAGCCCCTCGACCAGATTCGGAGATACGCAGTATTTT; CDR3: CASSPSTRFGDTQYF; J: TRBJ2-3; V: TRBV7-2; size: .; D: .; length: 15
DNA: TGTGCCAGCAGTTACTCCCGACAGGGTCTCGAGCAGTACTTC; CDR3: CASSYSRQGLEQYF; J: TRBJ2-7; V: TRBV6-5; size: once; D: TRBD1; length: 14
DNA: TGTGCCAGCAGTTCGTGGACAGGAACGCAGTATTTT; CDR3: CASSSWTGTQYF; J: TRBJ2-3; V: TRBV27; size: .; D: TRBD1; length: 12
DNA: TGTGCCAGCAGCGAATCTAGCGGGGCCTACGAGCAGTACTTC; CDR3: CASSESSGAYEQYF; J: TRBJ2-7; V: TRBV9; size: .; D: TRBD2; length: 14
DNA: TGTGCCAGCAGTTACTCCGGGCCGAATTATGGCTACACCTTC; CDR3: CASSYSGPNYGYTF; J: TRBJ1-2; V: TRBV6-2/TRBV6-3; size: once; D: .; length: 14